This record concerns one T cell receptor beta chain sequence. Its antigen is unknown. This sample is drawn from a study of tumor-infiltrating lymphocytes in localized non-small cell lung cancer. Study as a whole: Patients included smokers and never-smokers with various histologies, some sampled after neoadjuvant chemotherapy. Resected tumor was paired with non-adjacent uninvolved lung from the same patient. Study-wide findings and caveats: Compared with uninvolved lung, tumors showed higher T cell infiltration by TCRbeta sequencing. Technical variation could not be separated from intratumor heterogeneity here.

This CDR3 is 15 amino acids long. Germline CDR1 LNHDA, CDR2 SQIVND (reference sequence). V was pared by 5 bases and J by 0 bases, with 4 bases of the junction left unmatched. Produced via immunoSEQ multiplex PCR; TCRdb's table is partial and in-frame only. The repertoire holds 5,000 to 6,500 clones, 76% seen once, with around 6% in the top ten. The rearrangement links TRBV19 to TRBJ1-5; 7 bases line up with TRBD1. The receptor was derived from a human donor with non-small cell lung cancer. The sequencing input was lung tumor tissue. CDR3 sequence: CASSRQGLSNQPQHF. The CDR3 DNA reads TGTGCCAGTAGTCGACAGGGACTTAGCAATCAGCCCCAGCATTTT.